This note documents a single TCR beta chain sequence. This clone's antigen is unknown. Base qualities were left out, and no much larger clone turns up one base away. The instrument was an Illumina NovaSeq 6000. cDNA libraries for TCRalpha and TCRbeta were prepared by 5'RACE using constant-segment primers, with sample barcodes and unique molecular identifiers added. Trizol reagent was used to extract RNA from every sample. Amplification of the libraries took two PCR steps, and the second step added a second sample barcode plus Illumina TruSeq adapters. The libraries were sequenced on an Illumina NovaSeq using 2 x 150 bp paired-end reads. From the authors' description of their analysis: The reads were demultiplexed and collapsed into UMI-guided consensus sequences using migec v1.2.7. Using mixcr v2.1.11, the UMI consensuses were aligned to TRA and TRB V and J templates and assembled into clonotypes. A clonotype was counted as expanded or contracted only if both edgeR and NoisET called the change significant, with noise models trained on biological replicates. For edgeR calls, the thresholds were a false discovery rate-adjusted p below 0.01 and a log2 fold-change of 1. PCA with hierarchical clustering of max-normalized trajectories of the 1000 most abundant clonotypes was used as exploratory dynamics analysis. Each responding clone was given a CD4 or CD8 phenotype based on the CD4+ and CD8+ repertoires, which had been sequenced separately. TCRdb reprocessing: public reads trimmed at Q25 with fastp, clones called with MiXCR, in-frame beta chains kept. CDR3 protein duplicates are merged, each entry listing the most common genes and DNA. In this record, the V and J calls reflect TCRdb's handling and not the investigators' own analysis. The sample has about 110,000 distinct CDR3 sequences on record, 18% of them singletons. Around 5.5% of the sample goes to the ten largest clones.

Ficoll-Paque density gradient centrifugation was used to isolate PBMCs. The sample originates from a study of T-cell memory formation after mild COVID-19 (dated by TCRdb to about 2021). Notes on the research overall: TCR sequence clusters from the two donors were found to be largely donor specific. In a couple of donors, T-cell clones that expanded and contracted after mild COVID-19 were followed by sequencing TCRalpha and TCRbeta repertoires longitudinally. The cohort was made up of two young adult volunteers, one female and one male, who were previously healthy. General study outcomes and caveats: The second-wave clones that peaked on day 37 were not confirmed to be SARS-CoV-2 specific. Some responding clones were detected in pre-infection memory, which suggested that pre-existing cross-reactive memory T cells had joined the SARS-CoV-2 response. Balanced CD4/CD8 phenotypes were observed for clones contracting from day 15 to 85, whereas a bias towards CD4+ was observed for a second wave of clones expanding from day 15 to 37. Contracting CD4+ clones appeared mostly in the CM and EM memory subsets, whereas CD8+ clones were enriched in EMRA. Only two mild cases were covered by the study, and larger cohorts that include severe cases with pre-infection samples were considered necessary.

CDR1 is given as KGHSY and CDR2 as FQNENV, both from the germline V gene. The CDR3 sequence holds 14 residues, the cysteine and phenylalanine included. CDR3 DNA only is kept here, 42 bases in frame from base 1. A distance of 10 bases separates the germline ends of V and J, which lose 1 base and 4 bases respectively. This clonotype was sampled from a man between 18 and 29 years old who had mild COVID-19 (a few samples of this study predate the infection). The sample titles of this study are shuffled in the database, so cell type and time point are left out; the donor was told from shared clones. The sequencing input was PBMCs or a T cell subset sorted from them (not recorded which). The chain is encoded by TRBV16 joined to TRBJ1-1; tentative D gene TRBD1, with 5 bases matching. The sequenced DNA: TGTGCCAGCAGCCAATTTGGTCAGGGCACTGAAGCTTTCTTT. This gives the protein CASSQFGQGTEAFF.